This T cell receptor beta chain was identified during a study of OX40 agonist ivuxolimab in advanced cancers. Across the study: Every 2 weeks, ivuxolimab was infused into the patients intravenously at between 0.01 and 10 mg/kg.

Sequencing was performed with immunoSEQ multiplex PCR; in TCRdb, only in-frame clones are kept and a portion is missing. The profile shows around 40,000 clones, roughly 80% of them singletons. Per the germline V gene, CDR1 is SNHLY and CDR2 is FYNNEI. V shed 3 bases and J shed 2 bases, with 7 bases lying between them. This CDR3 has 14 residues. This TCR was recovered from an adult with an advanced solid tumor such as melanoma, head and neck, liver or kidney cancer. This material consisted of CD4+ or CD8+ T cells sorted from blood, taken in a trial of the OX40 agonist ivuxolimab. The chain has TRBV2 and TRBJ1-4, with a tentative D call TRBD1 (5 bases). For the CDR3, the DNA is TGTGCCAGCAGTGAGGGGGGGACTAATGAAAAACTGTTTTTT. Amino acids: CASSEGGTNEKLFF.